Listed below are T cell receptor beta chains from one sample, sequenced in a study of blood T cell repertoires in COVID-19. Clones were read by immunoSEQ multiplex PCR, and TCRdb kept only the in-frame ones, dropping some. The sample holds about 120,000 clones, less than 75% seen once. Sequencing input: peripheral blood. All receptors derive from a woman aged 55-70 years with acute or convalescent COVID-19. Each CDR3 is given with its conserved first and last residue. The D gene is left open where the match is weak. Clone size is shown for a subset of rows, as once, few, many or a class of expanded clone.

clone size,J gene,V gene,D gene,CDR3 protein,CDR3 DNA
NA,TRBJ1-1,TRBV5-6,NA,CASSPAGEWSTEAFF,TGTGCCAGCAGCCCCGCAGGGGAATGGAGCACTGAAGCTTTCTTT
NA,TRBJ2-6,TRBV5-5,NA,CASSLSRGVSGANVLTF,TGTGCCAGCAGCTTGTCCCGAGGAGTCTCTGGGGCCAACGTCCTGACTTTC
NA,TRBJ1-1,TRBV6-6,NA,CASSYLEENTEAFF,TGTGCCAGCAGTTACTTAGAGGAGAACACTGAAGCTTTCTTT
NA,TRBJ1-5,TRBV2,NA,CASSEALREQPQHF,TGTGCCAGCAGTGAAGCGCTCAGGGAACAGCCCCAGCATTTT
NA,TRBJ2-2,TRBV2,TRBD1,CASKRSSGTGGSKGELFF,TGTGCCAGCAAACGAAGCTCCGGGACAGGGGGCTCTAAGGGGGAGCTGTTTTTT
NA,TRBJ1-2,TRBV24-1,NA,CATSDTDRSGYTF,TGTGCCACCAGTGATACGGACAGATCTGGCTACACCTTC
NA,TRBJ1-2,TRBV11-2,TRBD1,CASSRQGIGYTF,TGTGCCAGCAGCCGACAGGGGATTGGCTACACCTTC
NA,TRBJ2-1,TRBV9,TRBD2,CASSPKAGGPYNEQFF,TGTGCCAGCAGCCCCAAAGCGGGGGGGCCCTACAATGAGCAGTTCTTC
NA,TRBJ2-1,TRBV4-3,NA,CASSQGQKRYNEQFF,TGCGCCAGCAGCCAAGGACAGAAGAGGTACAATGAGCAGTTCTTC
many,TRBJ2-7,TRBV6-6,NA,CASSYSLTASYEQYF,TGTGCCAGCAGTTACTCCCTGACAGCTTCCTACGAGCAGTACTTC
NA,TRBJ2-7,TRBV5-8,TRBD2,CASSSQGRGAYEQYF,TGTGCCAGCAGCTCCCAGGGGCGGGGGGCCTACGAGCAGTACTTC
once,TRBJ2-5,TRBV2,NA,CASTRRGETQYF,TGTGCCAGCACGAGGAGGGGAGAGACCCAGTACTTC
NA,TRBJ1-3,TRBV5-1,NA,CASSLEANSGNTIYF,TGCGCCAGCAGCTTGGAAGCAAACTCTGGAAACACCATATATTTT
few,TRBJ1-2,TRBV6-7,TRBD1,CASNNWTGVGYTF,TGTGCCAGCAATAACTGGACAGGGGTAGGCTACACCTTC
NA,TRBJ1-1,TRBV30,NA,CAWSDRANTEAFF,TGTGCCTGGAGTGACAGGGCGAACACTGAAGCTTTCTTT
NA,TRBJ2-1,TRBV21-1,NA,CASSFRLDRGPESNEQFF,TGTGCCAGCAGCTTTCGTTTGGACAGGGGCCCGGAAAGCAATGAGCAGTTCTTC
few,TRBJ1-3,TRBV5-5,NA,CASSLAANSGNTIYF,TGTGCCAGCAGCTTGGCAGCGAACTCTGGAAACACCATATATTTT